This TCR beta chain was sequenced in a study of T cells after yellow fever vaccination (dated by TCRdb to 2018 to 2020). For the study in its entirety: Libraries from fractions with low cell numbers were prepared with the SMART-Seq v4 Ultra Low Input RNA kit. Blood samples were taken at several timepoints before and after primary and secondary immunization, and bulk PBMC replicates and cell subsets were isolated. To follow T-cell clones before and after primary and booster YFV17D yellow fever vaccination, bulk TCR alpha and beta repertoires were sequenced over time. Two healthy male donors made up the cohort, one aged 18 to 29 years and the other aged 30 to 40 years. Broader findings and caveats from the paper: Because abundant contaminating clonotypes from the bulk population could be contained in FACS-sorted repertoires, computational filtering was required. The study included only a couple of donors, which limits how far the findings can be generalized. Compared with the primary T-cell response, the secondary T-cell response was faster but weaker, reaching its peak on day 5 rather than on day 15. A small share of clonotypes occurred in both CD4 and CD8 compartments, likely arising from convergent recombination. Most clones expanded after primary vaccination (around 96% of CD4 and approximately 86% of CD8) were re-detected after the booster, suggesting that broad memory maintenance occurred.

Reading the label with the study, this specimen's treatment or condition is: live attenuated yellow fever vaccine strain. At each blood-draw timepoint, two biological replicates of bulk PBMCs were obtained. PBMCs were isolated from peripheral blood using a standard Ficoll-Paque protocol. TriZol was used to extract RNA from bulk PBMCs, CD4 and CD8 fractions, and dextramer-positive and dextramer-negative fractions. A remark on this clonotype: Its antigen remains undetermined. Base qualities are missing; no much larger clone stands one base away.

TCR cDNA was synthesized by 5'RACE template switching, which introduced a universal primer site and unique molecular identifiers. Priming of cDNA synthesis was performed from both the TCR alpha and TCR beta constant segments. Two PCR steps were used to amplify libraries, with sample barcodes and sequencing adapters being added in the second step. Libraries were sequenced on Illumina HiSeq 2500 (2x100 bp) or NovaSeq (2x150 bp). In the source study's methods: MIGEC handled demultiplexing of reads and collapsing into UMI consensus sequences, while MiXCR performed V(D)J alignment. Vaccine-responding clonotypes were identified with edgeR using replicate PBMC samples, with FDR below 0.01 and a log2 fold change above 5 up to day 15 being required. Each bulk clonotype was labeled CD4 or CD8 based on which sequenced repertoire, CD4 or CD8, contained the clonotype at higher abundance. The public reads were reanalyzed by TCRdb: fastp trimming at Q25, MiXCR alignment, in-frame beta chains only. Rows with a matching CDR3 protein are joined into one entry that keeps the most common DNA and genes. The V and J calls, along with clone size, are taken from TCRdb and not from the paper's own processing. This sample lists under 700,000 distinct CDR3 sequences; less than 20% were detected once. Around 15% of the sample is in the top ten clones.

The cysteine opens and the phenylalanine closes a CDR3 of 16 amino acids. Here the CDR3 DNA is all that survives: 48 bases in frame from base 1. At the junction V is shortened by 5 bases and J by 4 bases, with 20 bases in between. The germline V gene (reference sequence) supplies CDR1 SEHNR and CDR2 FQNEAQ. The source is a man aged 18 to 29 who received the YFV17D yellow fever vaccine. The chain employs TRBV7-9 and TRBJ1-1; TRBD1 might be the D gene, on 5 matching bases. The material was PBMCs, obtained 5 days after the first yellow fever vaccination. The CDR3 corresponds to CASSPRDRTVGTEAFF. The nucleotides read TGTGCCAGCAGCCCCCGGGACCGGACGGTTGGCACTGAAGCTTTCTTT. With all but the CDR3 taken from the reference TRBV7-9 and TRBJ1-1 genes, the full variable domain is: DTGVSQNPRHKITKRGQNVTFRCDPISEHNRLYWYRQTLGQGPEFLTYFQNEAQLEKSRLLSDRFSAERPKGSFSTLEIQRTEQGDSAMYLCASSPRDRTVGTEAFFGQGTRLTVV.